The 9 T cell receptor beta chains below were found in one sample sequenced in a study of Ad26.COV2.S vaccination and SARS-CoV-2 variants. Treatment defined: around 19 received Ad26.COV2.S at low or high dose, single or two shots; about five received placebo; per-sample allocation not given. Following the first vaccine or placebo injection, samples were taken on day 63. Libraries were prepared by immunoSEQ multiplex PCR; TCRdb keeps only in-frame clonotypes and omits some of them. The sample carries about half a million clones, 80% to 90% recorded once. Specimen: peripheral blood, collected in a trial of Ad26.COV2.S vaccine versus placebo. These receptors were taken from a person between 18 and 65 years old who received the Ad26.COV2.S COVID-19 vaccine or a placebo.

The gene calls are TRBV3-1 (or the pseudogene TRBV3-2) and TRBJ2-5; D perhaps matches TRBD2 (5 bases). This CDR3 spans 15 amino acids. Per germline, CDR1 LGHDT and CDR2 YNNKEL (reference sequence). V lost 0 bases, J lost 5 bases, and 13 bases lay in between. This chain's CDR3 is CASSQDIPSSETQYF. In nucleotides, the CDR3 is TGTGCCAGCAGCCAAGATATCCCTAGCAGCGAGACCCAGTACTTC.

V and J are TRBV19 and TRBJ1-1; TRBD1 agrees at 7 bases. The junction had 8 bases not matched to a gene; V was cut back by 6 bases and J by 1 base. CDR3 size: 15 residues. Germline-derived CDR1 and CDR2 are LNHDA and SQIVND (reference sequence). The CDR3 protein is CASRKGTDGNTEAFF. The CDR3 DNA reads as TGTGCCAGTAGGAAGGGGACAGACGGGAACACTGAAGCTTTCTTT.

V usage is TRBV24-1 and J usage is TRBJ1-4; 8 nucleotides agree with TRBD1. CDR1 KGHDR and CDR2 SFDVKD come from the germline V gene. After removal of 5 bases from V and 8 bases from J, the junction contained 12 bases not matched to a gene. This CDR3 region has 16 residues. The CDR3 sequence is CATSGSTGTGGEKLFF. As DNA, the CDR3 is TGTGCCACCAGTGGATCCACCGGGACAGGAGGGGAAAAACTGTTTTTT.

CDR3 nucleotide sequence: TGTGCCAGCAGTCCACGGACTAGCGGGGGTATGGCAGATACGCAGTATTTT. Residues: CASSPRTSGGMADTQYF. The genes are TRBV6-6 and TRBJ2-3, with 13 bases matching TRBD2. This CDR3 has 17 residues. V trimming: 5 bases; J trimming: 4 bases; junction bases outside the gene matches: 9. CDR1 and CDR2 (germline): MNHNY, SVGAGI (reference sequence).

This chain joins TRBV19 and TRBJ1-3; TRBD1 is a possible D gene (6 bases). Germline V gene data show CDR1 as LNHDA and CDR2 as SQIVND (reference sequence). The CDR3 spans 16 residues. Trimming left V 7 bases short and J 2 bases short, with 18 bases between. The CDR3 nucleotides read TGTGCCAGTACTCCCAATTCGTCAGGGGCTGGAAACACCATATATTTT. Protein product: CASTPNSSGAGNTIYF.

V gene TRBV19 combines with J gene TRBJ2-3; no clear D gene. The CDR3 is made up of 12 amino acids. V lost 7 bases and J 2 bases, leaving 7 bases between the germline ends. CDR1 and CDR2 from the germline V gene are LNHDA and SQIVND (reference sequence). The CDR3 is CASIRFTDTQYF. The CDR3 region has the DNA TGTGCCAGTATCCGGTTCACAGATACGCAGTATTTT.

This clone was seen only once. The chain links TRBV3-1 (or the pseudogene TRBV3-2) to TRBJ2-7, with 8 bases fitting TRBD2. Germline lookup yields CDR1 LGHDT and CDR2 YNNKEL (reference sequence). Trimming removed 0 bases from V and 6 bases from J; junction bases left unmatched: 10. This CDR3 contains 16 residues. The CDR3: CASSQEIPGLGGEQYF. As DNA, the CDR3 is TGTGCCAGCAGCCAAGAAATCCCGGGACTAGGGGGCGAGCAGTACTTC.

The J gene is TRBJ2-2, the V gene TRBV6-6; 7 nucleotides line up with TRBD1. V was pared by 2 bases and J by 0 bases, with 3 bases of the junction left unmatched. Germline lookup yields CDR1 MNHNY and CDR2 SVGAGI (reference sequence). The CDR3 sequence is 16 residues long. Here the CDR3 reads CASSYLGQSNTGELFF. CDR3 nucleotides: TGTGCCAGCAGTTACCTGGGACAGTCGAACACCGGGGAGCTGTTTTTT.

This clone was detected a few times. The J gene is TRBJ1-1, the V gene TRBV6-5; D remains ambiguous. V lost 8 bases and J 4 bases, leaving 14 bases between the germline ends. Germline CDR1 MNHEY, CDR2 SVGAGI. The CDR3 loop spans 13 amino acids. CDR3 sequence reads: CASRVAFLTEAFF. As DNA, the CDR3 is TGTGCCAGCCGGGTAGCGTTTCTCACTGAAGCTTTCTTT.